This T cell receptor (beta chain) is drawn from a study of human T cells and chemical hapten exposure. Study outcomes and limitations: It was expanded TCRs that formed significantly more large CDR3 similarity clusters than controls did. Sensitizing with DPC caused no change in TCRs above 1 in 1000 frequency.

TCRdb re-derived calls from the RACE reads in MiXCR, one entry per CDR3 protein. The repertoire holds 95,000 or so distinct CDR3 sequences, about 10% seen once, with 2.2% in the top ten. Germline CDR1 and CDR2: SGHDT and YYEEEE. The CDR3 length is 14 residues. The junction had 2 bases not matched to a gene; V was cut back by 2 bases and J by 4 bases. The time point is: patch test 1, 2 weeks after DPC sensitization. Sample treatment: therapeutic diphenylcyclopropenone sensitization with weekly scalp DPC. In this sample, this clonotype turned up a few times. As yet, its antigen is unknown. This TCR came from a middle-aged man with alopecia areata. Some clones in this sample may be carry-over from other donors' samples. The gene calls are TRBV5-6 and TRBJ2-5; 10 bases agree with TRBD1. The specimen was whole blood, collected in connection with sensitization to the hapten diphenylcyclopropenone (DPC). The CDR3 loop is CASSFGTGAETQYF. In DNA form, the CDR3 reads TGTGCCAGCAGCTTCGGGACAGGGGCAGAGACCCAGTACTTC.